These 15 T cell receptor beta chains originate from one sample sequenced in a study of identical twins. MiXCR, applied by TCRdb to the 5' RACE reads, yields one record per CDR3 protein. Found here are 1.5 million to 2 million distinct CDR3 sequences, about 32% of them singletons; the top ten hold 0.25% to 0.3%. Sequencing was carried out using cord blood. The receptors come from a newborn girl in good health.

This clonotype has a handful of counts. The chain has TRBV3-1 and TRBJ2-6, with 7 bases lining up with TRBD2. Losses at the gene ends were 4 bases for V and 2 bases for J; bases not matched to a gene: 8. CDR1 and CDR2 (germline): LGHDT, YNNKEL (reference sequence). The CDR3 loop spans 17 amino acids. The CDR3 coding sequence is TGTGCCAGCAGCCCTAGCGGAATCAGCACTGGGGCCAACGTCCTGACTTTC. Its translation: CASSPSGISTGANVLTF.

This clonotype was recorded a few times. CDR3 nucleotides: TGCGCCAGCAGCTTGAGTTCGCATCGGGCGACAGATACGCAGTATTTT. Amino acids: CASSLSSHRATDTQYF. The chain employs TRBV5-1 and TRBJ2-3; D gene ambiguous. With 1 base removed from V and 3 bases from J, the gap between germline ends came to 15 bases. Germline CDR1 is SGHRS and CDR2 is YFSETQ. The CDR3 runs to 16 residues.

The rearrangement uses TRBV4-2 and TRBJ2-1, with D perhaps TRBD2 (6 bases). Germline assignment: CDR1 LGHNA and CDR2 YNFKEQ. V gave up 5 bases and J gave up 1 base, with 27 bases separating them. CDR3 length: 20 amino acids. Here the CDR3 reads CASSYRSPDYTLHSYNEQFF. Here the CDR3 DNA reads TGTGCCAGCAGCTACCGATCCCCGGACTATACACTTCATTCCTACAATGAGCAGTTCTTC.

The chain couples TRBV29-1 to TRBJ2-7; TRBD1 agrees at 10 bases. V lost 4 bases and J lost 3; bases outside the gene matches: 9. Looked up from germline, CDR1 is SQVTM and CDR2 is ANQGSEA. The CDR3 length is 15 residues. The CDR3 region is CSVVALGQGLYEQYF. The CDR3 DNA reads as TGCAGCGTTGTAGCCCTGGGACAGGGGCTCTACGAGCAGTACTTC.

This chain uses TRBV20-1 with TRBJ2-1, with 10 nucleotides matching TRBD2. Germline V gives CDR1 DFQATT, CDR2 SNEGSKA (reference sequence). The CDR3 covers 15 residues. V was pared by 3 bases and J by 8 bases, with 10 bases of the junction left unmatched. For the CDR3, the DNA is TGCAGTGCTAGTGGGGTAGCGGGAGGAGTCGATGAGCAGTTCTTC. Translation: CSASGVAGGVDEQFF.

This clonotype was observed a handful of times. The chain has TRBV27 and TRBJ2-3, with 11 bases lining up with TRBD2. With V trimmed by 6 bases and J by 1 base, 9 bases remained unmatched. Germline CDR1 and CDR2: MNHEY and SMNVEV (reference sequence). This CDR3 comprises 17 residues. CDR3 protein: CASSLPPGLAGTDTQYF. The CDR3, as DNA: TGTGCCAGCAGCCTACCACCGGGACTAGCGGGCACAGATACGCAGTATTTT.

This clonotype was counted a few times. This chain connects TRBV28 to TRBJ2-1, with D tentatively TRBD2 (5 bases). This CDR3 has 14 residues. Trimming removed 7 bases at V and 8 bases at J, with 18 bases between. Germline lookup yields CDR1 MDHEN and CDR2 SYDVKM. CDR3 loop: CASTVGGSVDEQFF. As DNA, the CDR3 is TGTGCCAGCACCGTAGGAGGTTCGGTCGATGAGCAGTTCTTC.

The V gene is TRBV10-3, the J gene TRBJ1-1; no clear D. V was trimmed by 8 bases and J by 1 base, leaving 8 bases between them. Germline V gene lookup returns CDR1 ENHRY and CDR2 SYGVKD. The CDR3 totals 12 residues. The DNA for the CDR3 is TGTGCCATCGGTACACCGAACACTGAAGCTTTCTTT. Residues: CAIGTPNTEAFF.

The V gene is TRBV28, the J gene TRBJ2-4; D not certain. CDR1 is MDHEN and CDR2 is SYDVKM in the germline V gene. CDR3 length: 17 amino acids. Trimming left V 6 bases short and J 0 bases short, with 18 bases between. The CDR3 here is CASSDVSFILAKNIQYF. In nucleotides, the CDR3 is TGTGCCAGCAGCGATGTTTCGTTCATTCTAGCCAAAAACATTCAGTACTTC. The variable domain in full, with the rest retrieved from reference TRBV28 and TRBJ2-4, is DVKVTQSSRYLVKRTGEKVFLECVQDMDHENMFWYRQDPGLGLRLIYFSYDVKMKEKGDIPEGYSVSREKKERFSLILESASTNQTSMYLCASSDVSFILAKNIQYFGAGTRLSVL.

This clonotype was counted a few times. The rearrangement uses TRBV4-1 and TRBJ1-2; 7 nucleotides match TRBD1. This CDR3 region has 15 residues. The trim removed 4 bases at V and 1 base at J, leaving 6 bases unmatched. Germline CDR1 reads MGHRA; CDR2 reads YSYEKL. For the CDR3, the DNA is TGCGCCAGCAGCCGAATGACAGGGCATAACTATGGCTACACCTTC. Translating gives CASSRMTGHNYGYTF.

The genes are TRBV2 and TRBJ1-2; TRBD1 is a possible D gene (5 bases). Trimming shortened V by 0 bases and J by 8 bases, and 7 bases separated the two germline ends. The CDR3 runs 12 residues. Germline V gene sequence: CDR1 SNHLY, CDR2 FYNNEI. The CDR3 DNA is TGTGCCAGCAGTGAAGCCAGGGAAGGCTACACCTTC. Translating gives CASSEAREGYTF.

This clonotype was seen at least ten times. The chain carries TRBV14 and TRBJ2-1; 7 bases are a match to TRBD1. Germline assignment: CDR1 SGHDN and CDR2 FVKESK. The CDR3 sequence is 16 residues long. The V segment lost 3 bases and the J segment 3 bases; nucleotides outside the gene matches: 8. The CDR3 DNA sequence: TGTGCCAGCAGCCATCGCCCGGGACAGTTCTACAATGAGCAGTTCTTC. Its translation: CASSHRPGQFYNEQFF.

The V gene is TRBV29-1, the J gene TRBJ1-3; D gene uncertain. The germline V gene has CDR1 SQVTM and CDR2 ANQGSEA. The CDR3 runs 11 residues. The V end was cut by 7 bases, the J end by 2 bases, with 6 bases between. The CDR3 DNA reads as TGCAGCGCCGACGCTGGAAACACCATATATTTT. As protein: CSADAGNTIYF.

The chain has TRBV20-1 and TRBJ2-6; 13 bases fit TRBD2. The CDR3 extends over 16 amino acids. V shed 6 bases, J shed 6 bases, and the junction held 8 bases outside the gene matches. The V gene's germline CDR1 is DFQATT and CDR2 SNEGSKA (reference sequence). DNA of the CDR3: TGCAGTGCCGGGGGGACTAGCGGGGACTCGGCCAACGTCCTGACTTTC. Its translation: CSAGGTSGDSANVLTF.

This clonotype turned up a few times. The chain combines TRBV29-1 with TRBJ2-2, with 8 positions matching TRBD2. The CDR3 loop spans 14 amino acids. V shed 4 bases, J shed 1 base, and the junction held 2 bases outside the gene matches. CDR1 and CDR2 from the germline V gene are SQVTM and ANQGSEA. As DNA, the CDR3 is TGCAGCGTTGGAACTAGCGGGAACACCGGGGAGCTGTTTTTT. Residues: CSVGTSGNTGELFF.